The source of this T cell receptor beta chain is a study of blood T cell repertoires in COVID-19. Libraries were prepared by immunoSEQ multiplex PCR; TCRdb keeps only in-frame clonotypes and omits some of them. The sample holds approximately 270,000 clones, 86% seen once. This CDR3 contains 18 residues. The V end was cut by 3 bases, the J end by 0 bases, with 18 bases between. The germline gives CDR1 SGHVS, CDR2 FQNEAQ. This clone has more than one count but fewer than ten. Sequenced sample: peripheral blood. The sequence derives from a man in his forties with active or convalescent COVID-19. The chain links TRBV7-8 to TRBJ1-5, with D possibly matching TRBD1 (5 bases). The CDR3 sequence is CASSFDSWSGGSNQPQHF. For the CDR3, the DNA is TGTGCCAGCAGCTTCGATTCGTGGTCCGGGGGTAGCAATCAGCCCCAGCATTTT.